The rows below give T cell receptor beta chains drawn from one sample of a study of early T cells in non-severe SARS-CoV-2 infection. TCRdb processed the 5' RACE reads anew with MiXCR; each CDR3 protein has one entry. In the table there are about 35,000 distinct CDR3 sequences, roughly 4.2% of which are singletons. Material for sequencing was whole blood. These receptors all stem from an adult who was a healthcare worker with PCR-confirmed SARS-CoV-2 infection or an uninfected control (not recorded which). Both conserved end residues are part of each CDR3. D genes are given only for firm matches. For some rows the clone size is stated as once, few or many, or as a class when expanded; others skip it.

CDR3 | DNA | size | V | D | J
CASSSSSHSEGNTGELFF | TGTGCCAGCAGTTCCTCCTCACACTCAGAAGGGAACACCGGGGAGCTGTTTTTT | many | TRBV28 | NA | TRBJ2-2
CASSYDGRPEETQYF | TGTGCCAGCAGTTACGACGGGCGACCGGAGGAGACCCAGTACTTC | many | TRBV6-6 | NA | TRBJ2-5
CASSLGGSGSPLHF | TGTGCCAGCAGCTTAGGGGGCTCCGGCTCACCCCTCCACTTT | many | TRBV7-2 | NA | TRBJ1-6
CASSHRLAGKSTGELFF | TGTGCCAGCAGCCACCGACTAGCGGGGAAAAGCACCGGGGAGCTGTTTTTT | few | TRBV3-1 | TRBD2 | TRBJ2-2
CASSFLSGGRTDTQYF | TGTGCCAGCAGCTTCTTGAGCGGGGGGCGCACAGATACGCAGTATTTT | many | TRBV7-2 | TRBD2 | TRBJ2-3
CASRATGGAKNIQYF | TGTGCCAGCAGGGCCACAGGGGGAGCCAAAAACATTCAGTACTTC | many | TRBV2 | TRBD1 | TRBJ2-4
CASSLGRETQYF | TGTGCCAGCAGCTTGGGTCGGGAGACCCAGTACTTC | many | TRBV5-8 | NA | TRBJ2-5
CASSLGEPGELFF | TGTGCCAGCAGTTTGGGGGAACCCGGGGAGCTGTTTTTT | many | TRBV12-3/TRBV12-4 | NA | TRBJ2-2
CSAIGTGFNEQYF | TGCAGTGCCATCGGGACAGGGTTCAACGAGCAGTACTTC | few | TRBV20-1 | TRBD1 | TRBJ2-7
CASSRGQYNEQFF | TGTGCCAGCTCAAGAGGGCAGTACAATGAGCAGTTCTTC | NA | TRBV18 | NA | TRBJ2-1
CASSSDRGQGTYNSPLHF | TGTGCCAGCAGCTCGGACCGGGGACAGGGGACCTATAATTCACCCCTCCACTTT | few | TRBV7-2 | TRBD1 | TRBJ1-6
CASLEAGGWEDTQYF | TGTGCCAGTTTAGAAGCGGGGGGATGGGAAGATACGCAGTATTTT | many | TRBV12-3/TRBV12-4 | TRBD2 | TRBJ2-3
CASSPDAGSYEQYF | TGTGCCAGCAGCCCGGACGCAGGGTCCTACGAGCAGTACTTC | NA | TRBV4-2 | NA | TRBJ2-7
CSVGDRGTQYF | TGCAGCGTTGGAGACAGAGGGACGCAGTATTTT | NA | TRBV29-1 | NA | TRBJ2-3
CASSFGTDTEAFF | TGTGCCAGCAGTTTCGGGACAGACACTGAAGCTTTCTTT | many | TRBV7-6 | TRBD1 | TRBJ1-1
CASSYSTQKQQYF | TGTGCCAGCAGTTACTCGACACAGAAGCAGCAGTACTTC | many | TRBV6-5 | NA | TRBJ2-7
CASSERRSSYNEQFF | TGTGCCAGCAGCGAGAGACGGAGCTCCTACAATGAGCAGTTCTTC | many | TRBV5-5 | NA | TRBJ2-1
CASSLGSSPTESRREAFF | TGCGCCAGCAGCCTGGGGTCCTCACCCACCGAATCTAGAAGAGAAGCTTTCTTT | many | TRBV5-1 | NA | TRBJ1-1
CASSHTGTSGSPLPGELFF | TGTGCCAGCAGCCATACGGGGACTAGCGGGAGTCCTCTACCCGGGGAGCTGTTTTTT | many | TRBV2 | TRBD2 | TRBJ2-2
CASSLSPGFYEQYF | TGTGCCAGCAGTTTGTCCCCGGGTTTCTACGAGCAGTACTTC | many | TRBV28 | NA | TRBJ2-7
CASSDSDDYEQYF | TGTGCCAGCAGTGATTCCGACGATTACGAGCAGTACTTC | many | TRBV2 | NA | TRBJ2-7
CASSFRTGPDTQYF | TGTGCCAGCAGCTTCCGGACTGGCCCAGATACGCAGTATTTT | many | TRBV7-2 | NA | TRBJ2-3
CASSRGLSYEQYF | TGTGCCAGCAGCCGTGGACTGAGCTACGAGCAGTACTTC | many | TRBV7-8 | NA | TRBJ2-7
CATSRDRSLSYNEQFF | TGTGCCACCAGCAGAGATCGGTCGCTCTCCTACAATGAGCAGTTCTTC | many | TRBV15 | NA | TRBJ2-1
CSVPSRVAGYNEQFF | TGCAGCGTTCCCTCAAGGGTAGCGGGGTACAATGAGCAGTTCTTC | many | TRBV29-1 | TRBD2 | TRBJ2-1
CASVPTGGLGRHNEQFF | TGTGCTAGTGTCCCGACAGGGGGCCTCGGGCGGCACAATGAGCAGTTCTTC | many | TRBV12-5 | TRBD1 | TRBJ2-1
CSASPLATISYEQYF | TGCAGTGCGAGTCCCCTAGCAACGATCTCCTACGAGCAGTACTTC | NA | TRBV20-1 | NA | TRBJ2-7
CASSAGQIYSNQPQHF | TGTGCCAGCAGTGCCGGACAGATTTATAGCAATCAGCCCCAGCATTTT | NA | TRBV2 | NA | TRBJ1-5
CASSPGTLALFF | TGTGCCAGCAGCCCAGGGACCCTGGCGCTGTTTTTT | many | TRBV7-9 | NA | TRBJ2-2
CASSHSGDTQYF | TGTGCCAGCAGCCATAGCGGGGATACGCAGTATTTT | NA | TRBV4-2 | TRBD2 | TRBJ2-3
CASSVRGGTDTQYF | TGTGCCAGCAGTGTGCGGGGCGGCACAGATACGCAGTATTTT | few | TRBV2 | NA | TRBJ2-3
CASSWGTTQETQYF | TGTGCCAGCAGTTGGGGGACAACTCAAGAGACCCAGTACTTC | many | TRBV27 | NA | TRBJ2-5
CASSETGVSNQPQHF | TGTGCCAGCTCAGAAACAGGGGTGAGTAATCAGCCCCAGCATTTT | many | TRBV18 | TRBD1 | TRBJ1-5
CASSPWGRVDIQYF | TGTGCCAGCAGCCCTTGGGGCAGGGTGGACATTCAGTACTTC | many | TRBV7-8 | NA | TRBJ2-4
CASSQERTGMIYNEQFF | TGCGCCAGCAGCCAAGAGCGGACCGGGATGATCTACAATGAGCAGTTCTTC | few | TRBV4-1 | NA | TRBJ2-1
CASSFTKQGGPDTQYF | TGTGCCAGCAGCTTTACGAAACAGGGAGGTCCAGATACGCAGTATTTT | many | TRBV7-6 | NA | TRBJ2-3
CASSEALSAGSYEQYF | TGTGCCAGCAGTGAAGCGCTTTCCGCCGGCTCCTACGAGCAGTACTTC | many | TRBV2 | NA | TRBJ2-7
CASSHSGGSKNIQYF | TGCGCCAGCAGCCATAGCGGGGGGTCCAAAAACATTCAGTACTTC | few | TRBV5-1 | TRBD2 | TRBJ2-4
CASSLVFGGGTEAFF | TGCGCCAGCAGCTTGGTTTTTGGCGGGGGCACTGAAGCTTTCTTT | few | TRBV5-1 | NA | TRBJ1-1
CASSQESWAPEQYF | TGCGCCAGCAGCCAAGAATCCTGGGCCCCCGAGCAGTACTTC | few | TRBV4-3 | NA | TRBJ2-7
CASATTGTETQYF | TGTGCCAGCGCCACGACAGGGACTGAGACCCAGTACTTC | many | TRBV12-3/TRBV12-4 | NA | TRBJ2-5
CASSLVGTGISGANVLTF | TGTGCCAGCAGTTTAGTAGGGACGGGCATCTCTGGGGCCAACGTCCTGACTTTC | many | TRBV27 | NA | TRBJ2-6
CASSLGWEWQETQYF | TGCGCCAGCAGCTTGGGTTGGGAGTGGCAAGAGACCCAGTACTTC | many | TRBV5-1 | NA | TRBJ2-5
CASSQDQPSGRRNTDTQYF | TGTGCCAGCAGCCAAGATCAGCCGAGCGGGAGGAGGAATACAGATACGCAGTATTTT | few | TRBV4-2 | TRBD2 | TRBJ2-3
CASGLVNRVNEQFF | TGTGCTAGTGGTTTGGTCAACAGGGTCAATGAGCAGTTCTTC | many | TRBV12-5 | NA | TRBJ2-1
CASSQGAVRRLNSPLHF | TGTGCCAGCAGCCAGGGCGCTGTGCGCCGACTGAATTCACCCCTCCACTTT | many | TRBV6-2/TRBV6-3 | NA | TRBJ1-6
CSVEGRGNTEAFF | TGCAGCGTTGAAGGGAGAGGGAACACTGAAGCTTTCTTT | many | TRBV29-1 | NA | TRBJ1-1